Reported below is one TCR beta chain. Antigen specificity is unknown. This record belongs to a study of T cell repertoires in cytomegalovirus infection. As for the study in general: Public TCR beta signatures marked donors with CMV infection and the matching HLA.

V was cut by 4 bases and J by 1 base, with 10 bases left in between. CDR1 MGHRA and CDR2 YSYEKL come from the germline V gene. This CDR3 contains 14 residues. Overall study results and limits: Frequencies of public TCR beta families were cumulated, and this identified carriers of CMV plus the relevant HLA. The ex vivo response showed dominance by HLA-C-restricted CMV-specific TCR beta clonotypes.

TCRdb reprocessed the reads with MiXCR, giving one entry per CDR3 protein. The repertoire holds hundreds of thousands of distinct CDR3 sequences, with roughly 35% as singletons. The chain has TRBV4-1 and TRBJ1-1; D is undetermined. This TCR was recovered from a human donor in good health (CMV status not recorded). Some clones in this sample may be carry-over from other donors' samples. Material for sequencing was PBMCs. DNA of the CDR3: TGCGCCAGCAGCCCGCAGTATCCGAACACTGAAGCTTTCTTT. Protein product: CASSPQYPNTEAFF.